This TCR beta chain derives from a study of T cell responses to AZD1222 COVID-19 vaccine. The study's findings and limits: Once two AZD1222 doses were given, Spike-specific TCR breadth and depth went up.

Measured with immunoSEQ multiplex PCR; TCRdb has only the in-frame clones, and not every one. The data show approximately 150,000 clones, 85% to 95% seen once. About this clone: Its antigen is not known.

CDR3 length: 14 amino acids. Germline loops: CDR1 MNHNY, CDR2 SVGAGI (reference sequence). The V and J ends lost 4 bases and 5 bases respectively, with 14 bases between them. Specimen: peripheral blood, collected on day 0 of AZD1222 vaccination. The TCR comes from an adult in good health. This sequence joins TRBV6-6 and TRBJ1-1; D might be TRBD1 (5 bases). This CDR3 reads CASSSKGGDTEAFF. In nucleotides, the CDR3 is TGTGCCAGCAGTTCAAAGGGAGGGGATACTGAAGCTTTCTTT.